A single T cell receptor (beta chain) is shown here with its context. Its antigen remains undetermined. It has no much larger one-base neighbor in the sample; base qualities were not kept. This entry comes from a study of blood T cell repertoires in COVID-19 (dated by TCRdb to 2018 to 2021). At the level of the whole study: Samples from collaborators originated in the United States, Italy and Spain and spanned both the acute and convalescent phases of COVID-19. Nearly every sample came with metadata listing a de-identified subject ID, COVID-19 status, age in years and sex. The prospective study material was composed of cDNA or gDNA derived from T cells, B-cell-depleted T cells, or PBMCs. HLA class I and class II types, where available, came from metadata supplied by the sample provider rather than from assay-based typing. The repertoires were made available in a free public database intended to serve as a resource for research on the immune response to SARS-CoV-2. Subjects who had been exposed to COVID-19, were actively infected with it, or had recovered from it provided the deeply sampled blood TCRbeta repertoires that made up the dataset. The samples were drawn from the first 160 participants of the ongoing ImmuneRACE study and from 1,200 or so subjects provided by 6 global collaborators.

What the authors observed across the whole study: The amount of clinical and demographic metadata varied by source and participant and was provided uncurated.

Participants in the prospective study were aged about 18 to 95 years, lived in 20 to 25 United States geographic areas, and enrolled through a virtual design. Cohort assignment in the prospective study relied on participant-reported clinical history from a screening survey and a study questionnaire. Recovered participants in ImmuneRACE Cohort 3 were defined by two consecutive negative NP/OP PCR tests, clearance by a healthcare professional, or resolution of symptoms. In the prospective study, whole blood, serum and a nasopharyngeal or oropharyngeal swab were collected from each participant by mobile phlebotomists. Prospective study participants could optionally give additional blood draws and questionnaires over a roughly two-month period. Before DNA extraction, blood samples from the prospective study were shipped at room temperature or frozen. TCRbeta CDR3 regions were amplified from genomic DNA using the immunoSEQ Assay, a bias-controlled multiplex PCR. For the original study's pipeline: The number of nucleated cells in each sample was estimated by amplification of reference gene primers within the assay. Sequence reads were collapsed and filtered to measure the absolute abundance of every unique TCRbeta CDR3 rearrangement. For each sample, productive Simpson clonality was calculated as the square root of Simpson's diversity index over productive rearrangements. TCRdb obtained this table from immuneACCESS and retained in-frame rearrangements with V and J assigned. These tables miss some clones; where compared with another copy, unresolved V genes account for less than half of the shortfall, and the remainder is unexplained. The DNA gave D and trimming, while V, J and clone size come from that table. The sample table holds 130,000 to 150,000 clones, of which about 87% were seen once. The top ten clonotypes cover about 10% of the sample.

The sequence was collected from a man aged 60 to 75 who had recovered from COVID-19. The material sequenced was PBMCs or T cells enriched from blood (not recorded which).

The DNA reads as follows: TGTGCCAGCAGCTCAGGGGGGACAGGGGGCCTGCCCCAGCATTTT. This translates into CASSSGGTGGLPQHF. The sequence joins TRBV2 to TRBJ1-5, and 12 bases in between align with TRBD1. Trimming removed 6 bases from V and 9 bases from J; the gene matches leave 9 bases unexplained. The germline V gene encodes CDR1 SNHLY and CDR2 FYNNEI. The CDR3 numbers 15 residues from cysteine through phenylalanine. Solely the CDR3 DNA is kept, with 45 bases framed from the first base.